The 15 T cell receptor beta chains presented below share a single source sample, sequenced in a study of T cell responses to AZD1222 COVID-19 vaccine. Sequencing was performed with immunoSEQ multiplex PCR; in TCRdb, only in-frame clones are kept and a portion is missing. The table shows nearly 110,000 clones, with about 93% occurring only once. The sequencing used peripheral blood, collected on day 0 of AZD1222 vaccination. The receptors come from an adult in good health.

This clone was seen once. The chain links TRBV24-1 to TRBJ2-1; D ambiguous. This CDR3 comprises 15 residues. The germline gives CDR1 KGHDR, CDR2 SFDVKD. The germline V and J ends were trimmed by 3 bases and 2 bases, with 10 bases remaining between them. CDR3 nucleotides: TGTGCCACCAGTGATGGCGGAGTGGCCTACAATGAGCAGTTCTTC. Protein: CATSDGGVAYNEQFF.

V is TRBV11-2 and J is TRBJ2-1; D remains unclear. Looked up from germline, CDR1 is SGHAT and CDR2 is FQNNGV. This CDR3 has 14 residues. V shed 2 bases and J shed 0 bases, with 5 bases lying between them. The CDR3, as DNA: TGTGCCAGCAGCTTAACGGGCTCCTACAATGAGCAGTTCTTC. Its protein product is CASSLTGSYNEQFF. Looking up the rest from reference TRBV11-2 and TRBJ2-1 gives the full variable domain: EAGVAQSPRYKIIEKRQSVAFWCNPISGHATLYWYQQILGQGPKLLIQFQNNGVVDDSQLPKDRFSAERLKGVDSTLKIQPAKLEDSAVYLCASSLTGSYNEQFFGPGTRLTVL.

The rearrangement joins TRBV6-5 to TRBJ2-3; tentative D call: TRBD1 (6 bases). This CDR3 spans 14 amino acids. Germline-derived CDR1 and CDR2 are MNHEY and SVGAGI. V lost 6 bases, J lost 0 bases, and 10 bases lay in between. The DNA of the CDR3 is TGTGCCAGCAGACCCCAGGGGAGCACAGATACGCAGTATTTT. Amino acids: CASRPQGSTDTQYF.

This clone was recorded once. The chain combines TRBV10-1 with TRBJ2-1; 9 bases are shared with TRBD1. Germline V gene sequence: CDR1 WNHNN, CDR2 SYGVQD (reference sequence). The CDR3 has 15 amino acids. Losses at the gene ends were 4 bases for V and 6 bases for J; bases not matched to a gene: 7. CDR3 bases: TGCGCCAGCAGTGCTTACAGGGGGCCGGTCAATGAGCAGTTCTTC. It codes for CASSAYRGPVNEQFF.

The chain combines TRBV6-1 with TRBJ2-2; D is possibly TRBD2 (5 bases). Germline V CDR1 and CDR2: MNHNS, SASEGT. With 2 bases removed from V and 2 bases from J, the gap between germline ends came to 9 bases. This CDR3 is 15 amino acids long. In nucleotides, the CDR3 is TGTGCCAGCAGTGAACGGGGATTCAACACCGGGGAGCTGTTTTTT. The encoded protein is CASSERGFNTGELFF.

This rearrangement joins TRBV5-1 to TRBJ2-3; D not resolved. The CDR3 sequence is 12 residues long. The germline CDR1 and CDR2 sequences are SGHRS and YFSETQ. V lost 0 bases, J lost 5 bases, and 4 bases lay in between. CDR3 sequence reads: CASSLDLDTQYF. CDR3 in DNA: TGCGCCAGCAGCTTGGATCTAGATACGCAGTATTTT.

The chain employs TRBV6-6 and TRBJ1-3; D remains ambiguous. Germline V gene sequence: CDR1 MNHNY, CDR2 SVGAGI (reference sequence). The CDR3 is 14 amino acids. V was shortened by 6 bases and J by 0 bases, with 9 bases between the two germline ends. CDR3 sequence reads: CASSDISSGNTIYF. Here the CDR3 DNA reads TGTGCCAGCAGCGACATTTCCTCTGGAAACACCATATATTTT.

This chain links TRBV19 with TRBJ2-5; D is tentatively TRBD1 or TRBD2 (6 bases each). There are 16 residues in the CDR3. V gave up 3 bases and J gave up 3 bases, with 17 bases separating them. Germline CDR1 is LNHDA and CDR2 is SQIVND (reference sequence). CDR3 in amino acids: CASSIPKEGGKETQYF. The DNA for the CDR3 is TGTGCCAGTAGTATCCCGAAAGAGGGGGGAAAAGAGACCCAGTACTTC.

V gene TRBV4-1 combines with J gene TRBJ2-1, with D perhaps TRBD1 (6 bases). Germline CDR1 is MGHRA and CDR2 is YSYEKL. This CDR3 region has 15 residues. V was pared by 0 bases and J by 10 bases, with 16 bases between. The CDR3 DNA follows: TGCGCCAGCAGCCAAGATAAGGACAGCTATTCCGAGCAGTTCTTC. Translation: CASSQDKDSYSEQFF.

This clone was seen a few times. This chain links TRBV10-3 with TRBJ2-3, with 10 nucleotides matching TRBD2. The CDR3 runs to 15 residues. Germline CDR1 is ENHRY and CDR2 is SYGVKD. The junction had 3 bases not matched to a gene; V was cut back by 3 bases and J by 3 bases. CDR3 amino acids: CAISDLAGVTDTQYF. CDR3 sequence (DNA): TGTGCCATCAGTGACCTAGCGGGGGTTACAGATACGCAGTATTTT.

The chain employs TRBV27 and TRBJ2-7; 7 bases agree with TRBD1. Germline V lookup: CDR1 MNHEY, CDR2 SMNVEV (reference sequence). Losses at the gene ends were 6 bases for V and 4 bases for J; bases not matched to a gene: 6. The CDR3 is 13 residues long. CDR3 in amino acids: CASRTGTRYEQYF. The CDR3 coding sequence is TGTGCCAGCAGGACAGGGACCCGGTACGAGCAGTACTTC.

The V and J genes are TRBV5-1 and TRBJ2-3, with 10 bases lining up with TRBD2. The germline V gene has CDR1 SGHRS and CDR2 YFSETQ. The length of the CDR3 is 13 residues. DNA for the CDR3: TGCGACACGAGCGGGGGGGCGACAGATACGCAGTATTTT. Translated: CDTSGGATDTQYF.

The chain couples TRBV10-3 to TRBJ2-1; TRBD2 might be the D (6 bases). The V end lost 2 bases, the J end lost 5 bases, and 13 bases lay between the germline ends. The germline V gene has CDR1 ENHRY and CDR2 SYGVKD. This CDR3 region has 15 residues. This CDR3 reads CAISEGGFVNNEQFF. CDR3 DNA: TGTGCCATCAGTGAGGGGGGGTTTGTAAACAATGAGCAGTTCTTC.

The rearrangement links TRBV7-6 to TRBJ1-1, with no clear D. The CDR3 totals 15 residues. Germline V gene sequence: CDR1 SGHVS, CDR2 FNYEAQ. Trimming shortened V by 0 bases and J by 4 bases, and 12 bases separated the two germline ends. CDR3 amino acids: CASSLAQSLATEAFF. In nucleotides, the CDR3 is TGTGCCAGCAGCTTAGCACAAAGTCTCGCCACTGAAGCTTTCTTT. The full variable domain, with the rest looked up from reference TRBV7-6 and TRBJ1-1, is GAGVSQSPRYKVTKRGQDVALRCDPISGHVSLYWYRQALGQGPEFLTYFNYEAQQDKSGLPNDRFSAERPEGSISTLTIQRTEQRDSAMYRCASSLAQSLATEAFFGQGTRLTVV.

The J gene is TRBJ1-1, the V gene TRBV10-3; D call uncertain. Germline-derived CDR1 and CDR2 are ENHRY and SYGVKD. V lost 6 bases to trimming and J lost 2 bases, with 7 bases between them. This CDR3 is built from 12 residues. Written as DNA, the CDR3 is TGTGCCATCAGGTACGGTAACACTGAAGCTTTCTTT. It yields the protein CAIRYGNTEAFF.